This T cell receptor (beta chain) stems from a study of response to subunit inactivated influenza vaccine. The CDR3 extends over 12 amino acids. Trimming stripped 6 bases from V and 6 bases from J, with 13 bases between. In germline, CDR1 is SQVTM, CDR2 ANQGSEA. MiXCR was run by TCRdb on the RT-PCR reads, yielding one entry per CDR3 protein. The table includes about 540,000 distinct CDR3 sequences, roughly 25% detected once. This clonotype was seen ten or more times. These same data were also listed under a study on T cells expressing NK-cell markers. That source notes: With UMIs, 5'RACE template switching was used to make TCR beta cDNA. Sorted CD3+CD56+NKG2C+, CD3+CD56+NKG2C- and CD3+CD56-NKG2C+ T-cell subsets were beta-chain profiled. Sequencing covered eight donors, seven HCMV-seropositive and one seronegative. In 5 to 7 donors, dominant CD3+CD56+NKG2C+ clones formed roughly 1.0-7.5% of CD8+ cells. In four donors, these clonotypes also led the CD3+CD56-NKG2C+ fraction.

The sequence derives from a man aged 45-65 years who received an inactivated influenza vaccine. The sample here was CD4+ T cells sorted from PBMCs, taken 11 to 12 days after vaccination. This chain links TRBV29-1 with TRBJ2-3; D gene unclear. CDR3 sequence reads: CSVQTSLDTQYF. CDR3 nucleotide sequence: TGCAGCGTACAGACATCCCTTGATACGCAGTATTTT.